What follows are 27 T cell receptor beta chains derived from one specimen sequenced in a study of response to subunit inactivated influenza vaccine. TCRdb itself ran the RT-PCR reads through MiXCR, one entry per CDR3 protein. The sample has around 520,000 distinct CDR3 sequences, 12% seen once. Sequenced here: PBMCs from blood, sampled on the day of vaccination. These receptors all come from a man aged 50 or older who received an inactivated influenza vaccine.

CDR3 nucleotide sequence: TGTGCCAGCAGGCCGACGGGACATCAGAATTCACCCCTCCACTTT. Translating it yields CASRPTGHQNSPLHF. The chain carries TRBV27 and TRBJ1-6; D might be TRBD1 (6 bases). There are 15 residues in the CDR3. Germline V CDR1 and CDR2: MNHEY, SMNVEV (reference sequence). V shed 6 bases and J shed 7 bases, with 16 bases lying between them.

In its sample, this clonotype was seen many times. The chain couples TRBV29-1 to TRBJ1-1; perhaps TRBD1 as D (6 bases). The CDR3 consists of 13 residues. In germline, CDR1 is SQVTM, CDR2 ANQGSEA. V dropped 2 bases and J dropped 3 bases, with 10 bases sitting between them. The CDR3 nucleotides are TGCAGCGTTGAACCGGGGGGCTACACTGAAGCTTTCTTT. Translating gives CSVEPGGYTEAFF.

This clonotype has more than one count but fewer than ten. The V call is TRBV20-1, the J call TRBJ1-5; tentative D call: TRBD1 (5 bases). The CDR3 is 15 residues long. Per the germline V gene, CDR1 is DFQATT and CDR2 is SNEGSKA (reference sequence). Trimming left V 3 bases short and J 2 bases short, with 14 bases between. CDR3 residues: CSARGRDSGNQPQHF. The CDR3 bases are TGCAGTGCTAGGGGCAGGGATTCTGGCAATCAGCCCCAGCATTTT.

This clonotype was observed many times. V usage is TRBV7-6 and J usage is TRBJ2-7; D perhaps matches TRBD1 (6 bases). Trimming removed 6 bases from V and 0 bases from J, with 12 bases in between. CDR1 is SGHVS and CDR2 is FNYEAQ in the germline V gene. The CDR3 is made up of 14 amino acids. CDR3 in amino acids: CASRPGTNSYEQYF. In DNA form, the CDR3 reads TGTGCCAGCAGACCCGGGACAAACTCCTACGAGCAGTACTTC.

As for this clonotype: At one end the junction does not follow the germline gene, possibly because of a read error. Here the CDR3 reads CGASSGTGRGYTF. For the CDR3, the DNA is TGCGGTGCCAGCTCCGGGACAGGGAGAGGCTACACCTTC. J is TRBJ1-2 and V is TRBV20-1; 9 nucleotides line up with TRBD1. Germline V gene lookup returns CDR1 DFQATT and CDR2 SNEGSKA (reference sequence). This CDR3 is 13 amino acids long.

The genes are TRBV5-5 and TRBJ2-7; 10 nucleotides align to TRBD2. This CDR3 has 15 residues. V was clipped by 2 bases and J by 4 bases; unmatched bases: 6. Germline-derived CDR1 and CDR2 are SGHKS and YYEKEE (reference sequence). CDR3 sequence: CASSFSSGGFYEQYF. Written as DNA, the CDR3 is TGTGCCAGCAGCTTTTCTAGCGGGGGATTTTACGAGCAGTACTTC.

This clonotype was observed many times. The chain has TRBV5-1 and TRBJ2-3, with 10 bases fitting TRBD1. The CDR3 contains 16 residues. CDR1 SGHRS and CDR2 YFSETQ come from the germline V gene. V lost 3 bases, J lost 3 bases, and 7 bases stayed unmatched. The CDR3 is CASSSPGTGVTDTQYF. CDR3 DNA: TGCGCCAGCAGCTCTCCCGGGACAGGGGTGACAGATACGCAGTATTTT.

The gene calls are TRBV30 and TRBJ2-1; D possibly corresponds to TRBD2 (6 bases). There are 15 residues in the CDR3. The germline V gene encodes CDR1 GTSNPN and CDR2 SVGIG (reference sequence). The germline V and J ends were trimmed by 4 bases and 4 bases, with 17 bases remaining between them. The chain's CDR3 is CAWTQDGGVYNEQFF. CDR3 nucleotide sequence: TGTGCCTGGACCCAAGACGGAGGGGTGTACAATGAGCAGTTCTTC. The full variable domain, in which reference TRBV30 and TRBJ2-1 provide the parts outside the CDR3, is SQTIHQWPATLVQPVGSPLSLECTVEGTSNPNLYWYRQAAGRGLQLLFYSVGIGQISSEVPQNLSASRPQDRQFILSSKKLLLSDSGFYLCAWTQDGGVYNEQFFGPGTRLTVL.

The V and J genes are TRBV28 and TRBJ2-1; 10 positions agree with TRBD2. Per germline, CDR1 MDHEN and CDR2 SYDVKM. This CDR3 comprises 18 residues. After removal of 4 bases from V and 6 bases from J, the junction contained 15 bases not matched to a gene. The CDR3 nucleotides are TGTGCCAGCAGTTCCGCAGATCTGCTAGCGGGAGCAGGCAATGAGCAGTTCTTC. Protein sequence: CASSSADLLAGAGNEQFF.

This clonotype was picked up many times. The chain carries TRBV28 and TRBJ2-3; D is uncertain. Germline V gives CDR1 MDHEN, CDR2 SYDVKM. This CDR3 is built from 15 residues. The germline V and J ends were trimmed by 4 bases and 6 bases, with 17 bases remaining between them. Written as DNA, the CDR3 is TGTGCCAGCAGTTCGGTGCGTAGGCCCGGGGATACGCAGTATTTT. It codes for CASSSVRRPGDTQYF.

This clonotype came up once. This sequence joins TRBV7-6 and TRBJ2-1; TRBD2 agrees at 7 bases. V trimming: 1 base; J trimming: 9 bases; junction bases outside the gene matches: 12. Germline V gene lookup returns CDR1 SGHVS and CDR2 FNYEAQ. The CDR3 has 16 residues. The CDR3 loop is CASSLEAWLAVGEQFF. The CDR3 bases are TGTGCCAGCAGCTTAGAAGCATGGCTAGCGGTGGGTGAGCAGTTCTTC.

CDR3 loop: CASSLAPMNYGYTF. Here the CDR3 DNA reads TGTGCCAGCAGTTTAGCGCCAATGAACTATGGCTACACCTTC. V usage is TRBV12-3 or TRBV12-4 and J usage is TRBJ1-2; D remains ambiguous. V lost 0 bases and J lost 2, with 7 bases in between. This CDR3 spans 14 amino acids.

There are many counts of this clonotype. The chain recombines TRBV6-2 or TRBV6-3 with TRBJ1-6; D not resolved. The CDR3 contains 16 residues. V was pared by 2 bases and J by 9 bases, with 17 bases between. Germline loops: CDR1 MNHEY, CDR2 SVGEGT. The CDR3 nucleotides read TGTGCCAGCAGTTACCGACGCCAAGGGTGGGTTTCACCCCTCCACTTT. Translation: CASSYRRQGWVSPLHF.

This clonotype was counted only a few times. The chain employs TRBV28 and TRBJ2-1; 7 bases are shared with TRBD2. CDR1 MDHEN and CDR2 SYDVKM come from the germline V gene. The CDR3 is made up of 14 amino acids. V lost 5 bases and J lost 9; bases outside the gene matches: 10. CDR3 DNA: TGTGCCAGCAGTCCAGACCTCGGGACTATTGAGCAGTTCTTC. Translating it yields CASSPDLGTIEQFF.

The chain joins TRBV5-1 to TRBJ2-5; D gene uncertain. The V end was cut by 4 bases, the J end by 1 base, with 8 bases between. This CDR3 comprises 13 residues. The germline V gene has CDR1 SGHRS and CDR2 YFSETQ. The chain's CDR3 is CASSGQIQETQYF. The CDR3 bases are TGCGCCAGCAGCGGGCAGATCCAAGAGACCCAGTACTTC.

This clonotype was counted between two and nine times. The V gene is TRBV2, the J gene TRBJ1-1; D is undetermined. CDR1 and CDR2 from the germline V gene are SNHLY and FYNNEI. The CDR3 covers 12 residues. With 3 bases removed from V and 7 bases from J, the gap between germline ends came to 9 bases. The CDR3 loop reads CASSDVRIEAFF. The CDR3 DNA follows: TGTGCCAGCAGTGATGTAAGGATTGAAGCTTTCTTT.

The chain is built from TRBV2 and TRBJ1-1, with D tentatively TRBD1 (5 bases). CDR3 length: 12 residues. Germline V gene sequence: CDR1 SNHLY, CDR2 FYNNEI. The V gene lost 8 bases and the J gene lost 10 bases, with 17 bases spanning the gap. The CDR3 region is CASSGVGVVAFF. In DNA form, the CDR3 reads TGTGCCAGCTCGGGGGTGGGGGTAGTAGCTTTCTTT.

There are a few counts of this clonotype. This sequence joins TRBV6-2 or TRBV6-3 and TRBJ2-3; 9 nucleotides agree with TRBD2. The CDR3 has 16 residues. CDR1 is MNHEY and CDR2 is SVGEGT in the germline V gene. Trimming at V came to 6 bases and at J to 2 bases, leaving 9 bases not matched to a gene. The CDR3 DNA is TGTGCCAGCAGCCCCGGGACTAGCTCGTTCACAGATACGCAGTATTTT. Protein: CASSPGTSSFTDTQYF.

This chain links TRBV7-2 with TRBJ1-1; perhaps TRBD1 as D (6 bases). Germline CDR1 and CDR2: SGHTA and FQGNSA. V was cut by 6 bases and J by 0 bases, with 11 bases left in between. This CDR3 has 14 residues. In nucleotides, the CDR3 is TGTGCCAGCAGTCCGGACAGACTGAACACTGAAGCTTTCTTT. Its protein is CASSPDRLNTEAFF.

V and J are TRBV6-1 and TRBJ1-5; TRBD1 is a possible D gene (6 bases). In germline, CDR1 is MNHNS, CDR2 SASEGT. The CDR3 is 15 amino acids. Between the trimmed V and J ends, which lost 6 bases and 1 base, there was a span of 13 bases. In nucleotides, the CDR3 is TGTGCCAGCAGGCAAACAGGGATGAGCAATCAGCCCCAGCATTTT. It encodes CASRQTGMSNQPQHF.

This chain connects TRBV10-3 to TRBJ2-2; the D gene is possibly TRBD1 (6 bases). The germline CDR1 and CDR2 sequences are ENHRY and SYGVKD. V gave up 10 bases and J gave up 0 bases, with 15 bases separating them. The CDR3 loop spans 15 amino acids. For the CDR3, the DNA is TGTGCCACCAAACAGGGCGGCGCGAACACCGGGGAGCTGTTTTTT. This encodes CATKQGGANTGELFF.

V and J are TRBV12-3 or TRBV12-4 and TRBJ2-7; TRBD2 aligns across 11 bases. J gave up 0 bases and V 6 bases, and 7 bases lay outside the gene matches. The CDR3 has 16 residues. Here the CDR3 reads CASREQGTSGSYEQYF. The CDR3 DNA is TGTGCCAGCAGAGAACAGGGGACTAGCGGCTCCTACGAGCAGTACTTC.

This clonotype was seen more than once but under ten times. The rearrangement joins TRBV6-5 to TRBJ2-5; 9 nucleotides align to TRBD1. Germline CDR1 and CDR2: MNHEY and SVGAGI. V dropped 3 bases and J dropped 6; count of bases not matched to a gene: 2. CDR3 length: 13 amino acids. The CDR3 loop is CASSYDRGKTQYF. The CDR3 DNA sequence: TGTGCCAGCAGTTATGACAGGGGGAAGACCCAGTACTTC.

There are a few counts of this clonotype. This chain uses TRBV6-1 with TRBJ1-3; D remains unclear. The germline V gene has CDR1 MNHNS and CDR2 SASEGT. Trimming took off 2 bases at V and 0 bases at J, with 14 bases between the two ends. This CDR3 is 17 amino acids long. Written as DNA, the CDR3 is TGTGCCAGCAGTGAAACCCACCTAGGGTACTCTGGAAACACCATATATTTT. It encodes CASSETHLGYSGNTIYF.

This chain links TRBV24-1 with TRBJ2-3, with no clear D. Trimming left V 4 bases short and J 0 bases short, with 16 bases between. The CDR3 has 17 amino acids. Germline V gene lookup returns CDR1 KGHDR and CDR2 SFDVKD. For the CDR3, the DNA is TGTGCCACCAGTGACCGCTTTCTGTCTTCTAGCACAGATACGCAGTATTTT. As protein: CATSDRFLSSSTDTQYF.

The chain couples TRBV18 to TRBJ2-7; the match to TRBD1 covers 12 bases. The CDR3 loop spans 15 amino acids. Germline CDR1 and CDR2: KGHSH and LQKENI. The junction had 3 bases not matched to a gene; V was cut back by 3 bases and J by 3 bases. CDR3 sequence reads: CASSPGTGGRYEQYF. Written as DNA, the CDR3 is TGTGCCAGCTCACCCGGGACAGGGGGCCGCTACGAGCAGTACTTC. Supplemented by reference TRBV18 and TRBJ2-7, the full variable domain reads NAGVMQNPRHLVRRRGQEARLRCSPMKGHSHVYWYRQLPEEGLKFMVYLQKENIIDESGMPKERFSAEFPKEGPSILRIQQVVRGDSAAYFCASSPGTGGRYEQYFGPGTRLTVT.

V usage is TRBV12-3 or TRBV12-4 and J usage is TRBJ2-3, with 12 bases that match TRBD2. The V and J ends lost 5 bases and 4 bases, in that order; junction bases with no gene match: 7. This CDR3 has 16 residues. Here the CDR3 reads CASSARLAGASDTQYF. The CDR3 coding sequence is TGTGCCAGCAGTGCCCGACTAGCGGGGGCTTCAGATACGCAGTATTTT.